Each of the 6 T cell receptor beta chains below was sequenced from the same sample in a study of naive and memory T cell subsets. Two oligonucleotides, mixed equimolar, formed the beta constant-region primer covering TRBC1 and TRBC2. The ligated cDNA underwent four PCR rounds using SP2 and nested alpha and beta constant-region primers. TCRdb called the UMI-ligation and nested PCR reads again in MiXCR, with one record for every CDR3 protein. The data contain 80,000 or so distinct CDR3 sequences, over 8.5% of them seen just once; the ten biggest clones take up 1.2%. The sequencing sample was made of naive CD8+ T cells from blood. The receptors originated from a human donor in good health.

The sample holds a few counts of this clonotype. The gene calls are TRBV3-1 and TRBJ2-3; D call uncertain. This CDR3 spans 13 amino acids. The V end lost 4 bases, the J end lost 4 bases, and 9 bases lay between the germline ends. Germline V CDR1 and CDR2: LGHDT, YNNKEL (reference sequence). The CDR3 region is CASSLLLADTQYF. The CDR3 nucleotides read TGTGCCAGCAGCCTACTGCTCGCAGATACGCAGTATTTT.

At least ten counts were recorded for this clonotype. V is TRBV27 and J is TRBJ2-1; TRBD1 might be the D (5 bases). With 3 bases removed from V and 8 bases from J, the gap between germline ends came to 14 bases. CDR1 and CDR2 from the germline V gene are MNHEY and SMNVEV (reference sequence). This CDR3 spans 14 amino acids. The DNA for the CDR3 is TGTGCCAGCAGTTTCGGGTCTGGACAATATGAGCAGTTCTTC. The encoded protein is CASSFGSGQYEQFF.

The CDR3 sequence: CASSPTIYGLPEAFF. The CDR3 region has the DNA TGTGCCAGCAGCCCGACTATTTACGGGTTGCCCGAAGCTTTCTTT. The rearrangement joins TRBV3-1 to TRBJ1-1; D gene uncertain. CDR3 length equals 15 residues. Between the trimmed V and J ends, which lost 4 bases and 8 bases, there was a span of 20 bases. Germline values: CDR1 LGHDT, CDR2 YNNKEL (reference sequence).

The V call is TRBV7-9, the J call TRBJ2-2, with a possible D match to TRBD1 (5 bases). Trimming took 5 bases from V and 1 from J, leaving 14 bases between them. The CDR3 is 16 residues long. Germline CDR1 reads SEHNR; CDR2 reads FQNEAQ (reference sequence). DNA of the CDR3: TGTGCCAGCAGCCCTAGGTCCACAGGGAACACCGGGGAGCTGTTTTTT. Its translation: CASSPRSTGNTGELFF.

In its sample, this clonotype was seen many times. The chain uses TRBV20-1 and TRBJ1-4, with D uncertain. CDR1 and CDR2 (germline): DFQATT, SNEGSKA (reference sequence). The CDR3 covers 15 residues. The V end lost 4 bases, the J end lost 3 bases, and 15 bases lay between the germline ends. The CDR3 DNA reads TGCAGTGCTAACGCTGATGGGAGTTCTAATGAAAAACTGTTTTTT. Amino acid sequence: CSANADGSSNEKLFF.

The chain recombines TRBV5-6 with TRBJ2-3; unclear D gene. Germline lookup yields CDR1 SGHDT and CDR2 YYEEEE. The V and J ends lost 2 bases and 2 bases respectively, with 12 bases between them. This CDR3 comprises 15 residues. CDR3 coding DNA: TGTGCCAGCAGCTTAGGCGATAGAGACACAGATACGCAGTATTTT. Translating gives CASSLGDRDTDTQYF. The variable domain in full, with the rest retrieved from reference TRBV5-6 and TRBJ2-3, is DAGVTQSPTHLIKTRGQQVTLRCSPKSGHDTVSWYQQALGQGPQFIFQYYEEEERQRGNFPDRFSGHQFPNYSSELNVNALLLGDSALYLCASSLGDRDTDTQYFGPGTRLTVL.